This passage covers 30 T cell receptor beta chains from one sample sequenced in a study of blood T cell repertoires in COVID-19 (dated by TCRdb to 2020 to 2021). Library prep was done by the immunoSEQ multiplex PCR assay. TCRdb took over this immuneACCESS table, retaining in-frame rearrangements with V and J assigned. Such tables are incomplete; in checked studies, under half of the missing clones stem from an unresolved V gene, and the remainder is unexplained. The sample table contains about 120,000 clones; only one count was recorded for around three quarters of them. 6.2% of the sample is in the top ten clones. The sample consisted of peripheral blood. These receptors all come from a man aged 70 or older with acute or convalescent COVID-19.

The gene calls are TRBV6-5 and TRBJ2-7; perhaps TRBD2 as D (5 bases). The germline V gene encodes CDR1 MNHEY and CDR2 SVGAGI. Trimming cost V 6 bases and J 1 base, with 10 bases left between them. The CDR3 loop spans 13 amino acids. The CDR3 DNA reads as TGTGCCAGCAGGTTGACGGGGTCCTACGAGCAGTACTTC. This translates into CASRLTGSYEQYF.

J is TRBJ2-1 and V is TRBV7-8; tentative D call: TRBD1 (5 bases). The ends were cut back, 1 base at V and 1 base at J, with 8 bases in the middle. Germline V gene lookup returns CDR1 SGHVS and CDR2 FQNEAQ. CDR3 length: 15 amino acids. The CDR3 nucleotides are TGTGCCAGCAGCTTAGTTCAGGGTTCCTACAATGAGCAGTTCTTC. Translation gives CASSLVQGSYNEQFF.

This clone was detected only once. This chain links TRBV2 with TRBJ1-5, with 9 bases fitting TRBD1. CDR1 SNHLY and CDR2 FYNNEI come from the germline V gene. This CDR3 is 15 amino acids long. V dropped 1 base and J dropped 6; count of bases not matched to a gene: 4. The CDR3 DNA follows: TGTGCCAGCAGTGAAGAACAGGGGGCTATTCAGCCCCAGCATTTT. Translating it yields CASSEEQGAIQPQHF.

J is TRBJ2-2 and V is TRBV5-1, with TRBD1 as a possible D gene (5 bases). The CDR3 is 17 amino acids. The V and J ends lost 0 bases and 4 bases respectively, with 16 bases between them. CDR1 and CDR2 from the germline V gene are SGHRS and YFSETQ. For the CDR3, the DNA is TGCGCCAGCAGCTTGGGATGGCAGGGAACGGGCACCGGGGAGCTGTTTTTT. Protein: CASSLGWQGTGTGELFF.

This clone was seen only once. CDR3 region: CASSLVRDSYNSPLHF. In nucleotides, the CDR3 is TGTGCCAGCAGCTTAGTCCGGGACAGCTATAATTCACCCCTCCACTTT. The V and J genes are TRBV11-2 and TRBJ1-6; 7 nucleotides line up with TRBD1. The CDR3 extends over 16 amino acids. CDR1 is SGHAT and CDR2 is FQNNGV in the germline V gene. V trimming: 1 base; J trimming: 3 bases; junction bases outside the gene matches: 3.

The chain couples TRBV4-1 to TRBJ1-4, with D possibly TRBD1 on 5 matching bases. Trimming left V 4 bases short and J 11 bases short, with 11 bases between. The CDR3 contains 12 residues. The V gene's germline CDR1 is MGHRA and CDR2 YSYEKL. Here the CDR3 DNA reads TGCGCCAGCAGCCGTCAACAGGAGAAACTGTTTTTT. This codes for CASSRQQEKLFF.

This rearrangement joins TRBV28 to TRBJ2-1, with D uncertain. There are 16 residues in the CDR3. The V and J ends lost 2 bases and 2 bases respectively, with 13 bases between them. The germline CDR1 and CDR2 sequences are MDHEN and SYDVKM. CDR3 sequence reads: CASSLTTFLAYNEQFF. CDR3 sequence (DNA): TGTGCCAGCAGTTTAACTACTTTCCTGGCCTACAATGAGCAGTTCTTC.

CDR3 bases: TGCGCCAGCAGCCAGGGGGAGTGGGGGGGCCGCTACGAGCAGTACTTC. As protein: CASSQGEWGGRYEQYF. This chain joins TRBV4-1 and TRBJ2-7; D possibly corresponds to TRBD2 (7 bases). Trimming stripped 3 bases from V and 3 bases from J, with 18 bases between. Germline loops: CDR1 MGHRA, CDR2 YSYEKL. CDR3 length: 16 residues.

The CDR3 loop is CASSWGGASLYEQYF. The CDR3 region has the DNA TGTGCCAGCAGTTGGGGGGGCGCGTCCCTCTACGAGCAGTACTTC. The J gene is TRBJ2-7, the V gene TRBV27, with D possibly TRBD2 on 7 matching bases. This CDR3 contains 15 residues. Trimming stripped 4 bases from V and 3 bases from J, with 16 bases between. CDR1 and CDR2 from the germline V gene are MNHEY and SMNVEV (reference sequence).

The chain links TRBV5-1 to TRBJ1-5, with a possible D match to TRBD1 (6 bases). Germline CDR1 is SGHRS and CDR2 is YFSETQ. This CDR3 has 15 residues. Trimming took off 4 bases at V and 3 bases at J, with 14 bases between the two ends. The DNA for the CDR3 is TGCGCCAGCAGCACGACAGGTTCCTTCAATCAGCCCCAGCATTTT. Translated, it gives CASSTTGSFNQPQHF.

The genes are TRBV6-2 or TRBV6-3 and TRBJ2-1, with D perhaps TRBD1 (6 bases). The germline CDR1 and CDR2 sequences are MNHEY and SVGEGT. CDR3 size: 17 residues. Trimming removed 2 bases from V and 4 bases from J, with 18 bases in between. The CDR3 protein is CASSYTADRSRYNEQFF. The DNA of the CDR3 is TGTGCCAGCAGTTACACGGCCGACAGGTCCAGATACAATGAGCAGTTCTTC.

A few counts support this clone. This chain links TRBV15 with TRBJ2-2; TRBD1 might be the D (6 bases). CDR3 size: 14 residues. Germline V gene lookup returns CDR1 LNHNV and CDR2 YYDKDF (reference sequence). V was cut by 8 bases and J by 7 bases, with 17 bases left in between. The CDR3: CATDSGVSVGELFF. The CDR3 DNA sequence: TGTGCCACCGATTCAGGGGTCTCTGTCGGGGAGCTGTTTTTT.

The CDR3 sequence is CASSARTVLNTEAFF. CDR3 DNA: TGTGCCAGTAGTGCGCGGACAGTTTTGAACACTGAAGCTTTCTTT. The chain has TRBV19 and TRBJ1-1, with D possibly matching TRBD1 (6 bases). Germline V lookup: CDR1 LNHDA, CDR2 SQIVND (reference sequence). The CDR3 totals 15 residues. The V end was cut by 5 bases, the J end by 0 bases, with 13 bases between. Full variable domain (outside the CDR3, taken from reference TRBV19 and TRBJ1-1): DGGITQSPKYLFRKEGQNVTLSCEQNLNHDAMYWYRQDPGQGLRLIYYSQIVNDFQKGDIAEGYSVSREKKESFPLTVTSAQKNPTAFYLCASSARTVLNTEAFFGQGTRLTVV.

The chain employs TRBV3-1 (or the pseudogene TRBV3-2) and TRBJ2-3; a possible D gene is TRBD1 (5 bases). Germline loops: CDR1 LGHDT, CDR2 YNNKEL (reference sequence). This CDR3 has 16 amino acids. Trimming cost V 0 bases and J 1 base, with 11 bases left between them. The CDR3 protein is CASSQDWQGGTDTQYF. CDR3 DNA sequence: TGTGCCAGCAGCCAAGATTGGCAGGGTGGCACAGATACGCAGTATTTT.

DNA for the CDR3: TGTGCCAGTAGTCCTCGGACAGGGGAAAAACTGTTTTTT. It is translated as CASSPRTGEKLFF. The chain combines TRBV19 with TRBJ1-4; the match to TRBD1 covers 8 bases. Germline V gene data show CDR1 as LNHDA and CDR2 as SQIVND (reference sequence). The CDR3 length is 13 residues. Germline trimming cut 5 bases from V and 8 bases from J; bases unmatched to any gene: 4.

This clone was counted only a few times. This rearrangement joins TRBV12-3 or TRBV12-4 to TRBJ1-1; 7 bases are a match to TRBD1. The CDR3 sequence is 13 residues long. Unmatched junction bases numbered 5, after V lost 6 bases and J lost 4 bases. The CDR3 is CASSQNRGTEAFF. The CDR3 region has the DNA TGTGCCAGCAGCCAAAACAGGGGCACTGAAGCTTTCTTT.

This clone has only one observation. The sample holds other DNA sequences that translate to the same CDR3. V gene TRBV12-3 or TRBV12-4 combines with J gene TRBJ1-1, with a possible D match to TRBD1 (5 bases). Trimming removed 2 bases at V and 5 bases at J, with 9 bases between. The CDR3 covers 13 residues. The CDR3 coding sequence is TGTGCCAGCAGTTTACAGGGAGGGACTGAAGCTTTCTTT. Protein: CASSLQGGTEAFF.

The chain carries TRBV15 and TRBJ2-1, with D maybe TRBD1 (7 bases). There are 16 residues in the CDR3. Germline values: CDR1 LNHNV, CDR2 YYDKDF (reference sequence). Trimming took 0 bases from V and 3 from J, leaving 12 bases between them. DNA of the CDR3: TGTGCCACCAGCAGAGAAGGCAGGGGGGTCTACAATGAGCAGTTCTTC. Translation: CATSREGRGVYNEQFF.

V and J are TRBV5-1 and TRBJ2-1; 11 bases agree with TRBD2. Germline CDR1 and CDR2: SGHRS and YFSETQ. This CDR3 region has 15 residues. With V trimmed by 4 bases and J by 7 bases, 7 bases remained unmatched. The CDR3 spells CASSPIAGGRNEQFF. CDR3 coding DNA: TGCGCCAGCAGCCCTATAGCGGGGGGGCGTAATGAGCAGTTCTTC.

V and J are TRBV5-8 and TRBJ1-5; 9 nucleotides match TRBD1. In germline, CDR1 is SGHTS, CDR2 YDEGEE. This CDR3 spans 15 amino acids. The J segment lost 4 bases and the V segment lost 4 bases, leaving 6 bases of the junction unmatched. The CDR3 nucleotides are TGTGCCAGCAGCACGGACAGGGGAGGAAATCAGCCCCAGCATTTT. This sequence encodes CASSTDRGGNQPQHF.

V usage is TRBV7-2 and J usage is TRBJ1-5; 10 bases align to TRBD1. V lost 0 bases, J lost 9 bases, and 8 bases stayed unmatched. The CDR3 runs 16 residues. Germline lookup yields CDR1 SGHTA and CDR2 FQGNSA. The CDR3 loop is CASSLAGGQGSSPQHF. For the CDR3, the DNA is TGTGCCAGCAGCTTAGCGGGGGGACAGGGGTCATCGCCCCAGCATTTT.

As DNA, the CDR3 is TGCAGCGTTGAGGCGGGGATACTGACAGATACGCAGTATTTT. It yields the protein CSVEAGILTDTQYF. This rearrangement joins TRBV29-1 to TRBJ2-3, with D perhaps matching TRBD2 (6 bases). The CDR3 is 14 amino acids. V lost 3 bases to trimming and J lost 3 bases, with 13 bases between them. Germline CDR1 is SQVTM and CDR2 is ANQGSEA.

The chain couples TRBV28 to TRBJ1-5; D is undetermined. From germline, CDR1 is MDHEN and CDR2 SYDVKM. This CDR3 has 12 amino acids. Trimming cost V 6 bases and J 7 bases, with 10 bases left between them. CDR3 region: CASRLGRQPQHF. DNA of the CDR3: TGTGCCAGCAGGTTAGGGAGGCAGCCCCAGCATTTT.

The chain combines TRBV30 with TRBJ2-1; 13 bases are a match to TRBD2. Germline V gives CDR1 GTSNPN, CDR2 SVGIG (reference sequence). This CDR3 has 18 amino acids. V was clipped by 1 base and J by 0 bases; unmatched bases: 6. DNA for the CDR3: TGTGCCTGGAGTGAGGGGACTAGCGGGATCATCTCCTACAATGAGCAGTTCTTC. This encodes CAWSEGTSGIISYNEQFF.

The CDR3 reads CASSLDSSYNEQFF. The CDR3 DNA reads as TGTGCCAGCAGCTTGGATAGCTCCTACAATGAGCAGTTCTTC. The rearrangement joins TRBV5-5 to TRBJ2-1; D gene ambiguous. In germline, CDR1 is SGHKS, CDR2 YYEKEE (reference sequence). The length of the CDR3 is 14 residues. The ends were cut back, 0 bases at V and 0 bases at J, with 4 bases in the middle.

The chain combines TRBV11-3 with TRBJ2-3; possibly TRBD2 for D (6 bases). Germline V gives CDR1 SGHNT, CDR2 YENEEA. V was pared by 5 bases and J by 1 base, with 10 bases between. This CDR3 is 14 amino acids long. The DNA for the CDR3 is TGTGCCAGCAGCCGCGGGGAGGGCACAGATACGCAGTATTTT. It yields the protein CASSRGEGTDTQYF.

This chain connects TRBV9 to TRBJ2-2, with 9 positions matching TRBD1. Germline values: CDR1 SGDLS, CDR2 YYNGEE. V dropped 0 bases and J dropped 6; count of bases not matched to a gene: 6. The CDR3 is made up of 16 amino acids. CDR3: CASSVAGTGLAGELFF. The CDR3, as DNA: TGTGCCAGCAGCGTAGCGGGGACAGGGTTGGCCGGGGAGCTGTTTTTT.

This chain links TRBV28 with TRBJ1-2, with D unclear. CDR3 length: 12 residues. Per the germline V gene, CDR1 is MDHEN and CDR2 is SYDVKM. V dropped 3 bases and J dropped 5 bases, with 7 bases sitting between them. CDR3 sequence (DNA): TGTGCCAGCAGTTTTGTACAGTATGGCTACACCTTC. Protein: CASSFVQYGYTF.

This chain uses TRBV19 with TRBJ2-5; 9 positions match TRBD1. J gave up 2 bases and V 4 bases, and 2 bases lay outside the gene matches. The CDR3 has 14 amino acids. CDR1 and CDR2 from the germline V gene are LNHDA and SQIVND (reference sequence). The CDR3 DNA follows: TGTGCCAGTAGTAGCGGGACAGGGCAAGAGACCCAGTACTTC. The encoded protein is CASSSGTGQETQYF.

The chain employs TRBV19 and TRBJ1-1; D is unclear. Trimming left V 5 bases short and J 3 bases short, with 16 bases between. The CDR3 consists of 15 residues. Germline assignment: CDR1 LNHDA and CDR2 SQIVND (reference sequence). DNA for the CDR3: TGTGCCAGTAGTCCCGATAACGCCGGGGACACTGAAGCTTTCTTT. It codes for CASSPDNAGDTEAFF.